This T cell receptor beta chain originates from a study of T cells in Graves' hyperthyroidism and ophthalmopathy. The source material, RNA transcripts, was used to amplify TCR beta CDR3 regions. When the TCR CDR3 underwent first-round RT-PCR, the HTBI primer set was used. TCRdb redid the calling of the multiplex PCR reads with MiXCR, one entry per CDR3 protein. The sample carries hundreds of thousands of distinct CDR3 sequences, about 15% recorded once. Trimming took off 7 bases at V and 8 bases at J, with 14 bases between the two ends. In germline, CDR1 is MNHNS, CDR2 SASEGT. This CDR3 region has 12 residues.

This sequence joins TRBV6-1 and TRBJ1-2, with D uncertain. This TCR was sampled from a woman aged 25 to 39 with Graves' hyperthyroidism. The sequencing input was blood. CDR3 in amino acids: CASIGHTSGYTF. The CDR3 region has the DNA TGTGCCAGCATAGGCCATACGTCAGGCTACACCTTC.